These 13 T cell receptor beta chains were all obtained from the same sample, sequenced in a study of CD8 T cells in ankylosing spondylitis. TCRdb independently ran MiXCR on the 5' RACE reads; one entry per CDR3 protein. The sample shows 670,000 or so distinct CDR3 sequences, around a fifth of them seen only once. The antigens for these receptors are not known. Regarding the study as a whole: Ankylosing spondylitis blood appeared to carry a characteristic TCR beta motif of 7 or 8 highly homologous variants.

Material for sequencing was blood, either unsorted or a sorted T cell fraction (not recorded which). The receptors derive from a male donor with ankylosing spondylitis.

This clonotype was seen more than once but under ten times. This chain links TRBV6-4 with TRBJ2-3; 10 bases map to TRBD2. The CDR3 contains 16 residues. Germline CDR1 is MRHNA and CDR2 is SNTAGT. V trimming: 0 bases; J trimming: 2 bases; junction bases outside the gene matches: 2. The CDR3 DNA reads as TGTGCCAGCAGTGACTCGGGGACTAGCGACACAGATACGCAGTATTTT. Protein product: CASSDSGTSDTDTQYF.

This clonotype was seen only a few times. The V call is TRBV5-1, the J call TRBJ2-1; 11 bases map to TRBD2. The V gene's germline CDR1 is SGHRS and CDR2 YFSETQ. The CDR3 loop spans 16 amino acids. V shed 7 bases and J 1 base; nucleotides not matched to a gene: 7. The CDR3 coding sequence is TGCGCCAGCCACTCGACTAGCGGGGCTTCCTACAATGAGCAGTTCTTC. Translated: CASHSTSGASYNEQFF.

The sample holds a few counts of this clonotype. The chain couples TRBV11-2 to TRBJ2-1; 7 nucleotides align to TRBD2. The V and J ends lost 0 bases and 14 bases, in that order; junction bases with no gene match: 19. CDR1 and CDR2 (germline): SGHAT, FQNNGV. The CDR3 length is 17 residues. CDR3 loop: CASSLEGGERLAEQKFF. In DNA, the CDR3 is TGTGCCAGCAGCTTAGAGGGGGGGGAAAGGCTAGCGGAGCAAAAGTTCTTC.

The chain links TRBV5-1 to TRBJ2-5, with a weak D call TRBD1 (6 bases). The CDR3 is 16 amino acids. CDR1 SGHRS and CDR2 YFSETQ come from the germline V gene. Trimming cost V 0 bases and J 5 bases, with 17 bases left between them. CDR3 in amino acids: CASSLESTGLGETQYF. In DNA form, the CDR3 reads TGCGCCAGCAGCTTGGAATCTACAGGGCTTGGGGAGACCCAGTACTTC.

V usage is TRBV6-1 and J usage is TRBJ1-5, with TRBD1 matching over 7 bases. Germline CDR1 MNHNS, CDR2 SASEGT. With 3 bases clipped from V and 1 base from J, the junction kept 6 bases outside the gene matches. The CDR3 contains 16 residues. In nucleotides, the CDR3 is TGTGCCAGCAGTGACCGACAGGGTTGGAGCAATCAGCCCCAGCATTTT. As protein: CASSDRQGWSNQPQHF.

This clonotype was observed a handful of times. The CDR3 is CAIGDSGSRETQYF. The CDR3 nucleotides read TGTGCCATCGGGGATAGCGGGAGCAGGGAGACCCAGTACTTC. The chain has TRBV10-3 and TRBJ2-5; 9 positions match TRBD2. Germline V gene lookup returns CDR1 ENHRY and CDR2 SYGVKD. J lost 5 bases, V lost 8 bases, and 9 bases had no gene match. The CDR3 has 14 residues.

This clonotype was observed a few times. The chain recombines TRBV12-3 or TRBV12-4 with TRBJ2-3, with D unresolved. Trimming shortened V by 2 bases and J by 2 bases, and 5 bases separated the two germline ends. This CDR3 is built from 13 residues. CDR3: CASSLPITDTQYF. The CDR3 nucleotides are TGTGCCAGCAGTTTACCTATCACAGATACGCAGTATTTT.

In this sample, this clonotype turned up a few times. The CDR3 DNA reads as TGTGCCAGTAGTATAGATGACCGGAATGAGCAGTTCTTC. It codes for CASSIDDRNEQFF. The V call is TRBV19, the J call TRBJ2-1, with D unclear. Deletions cut 0 bases from V and 7 bases from J, with 7 bases between. The length of the CDR3 is 13 residues. Per the germline V gene, CDR1 is LNHDA and CDR2 is SQIVND (reference sequence).

The genes are TRBV5-4 and TRBJ2-7, with D possibly TRBD2 on 5 matching bases. Germline CDR1 SGHNT, CDR2 YYREEE (reference sequence). The CDR3 runs to 16 residues. The V and J ends lost 3 bases and 7 bases respectively, with 23 bases between them. The CDR3 DNA follows: TGTGCCAGCAGCTCTCATAAGGGCGGAAGATCGGGAGAGCAGTACTTC. Translating it yields CASSSHKGGRSGEQYF. Supplemented by reference TRBV5-4 and TRBJ2-7, the full variable domain reads ETGVTQSPTHLIKTRGQQVTLRCSSQSGHNTVSWYQQALGQGPQFIFQYYREEENGRGNFPPRFSGLQFPNYSSELNVNALELDDSALYLCASSSHKGGRSGEQYFGPGTRLTVT.

This clonotype was counted ten times or more. The CDR3 coding sequence is TGTGCCAGCAGCCAAGACATACAGGGACGAGTCGGAAACACCATATATTTT. Translating gives CASSQDIQGRVGNTIYF. This chain links TRBV4-2 with TRBJ1-3; weak D call: TRBD1 (6 bases). This CDR3 comprises 17 residues. Trimming pared 0 bases from V and 4 bases from J, leaving 16 bases between. CDR1 and CDR2 (germline): LGHNA, YNFKEQ.

The rearrangement uses TRBV18 and TRBJ2-1; no firm D call. Trimming left V 2 bases short and J 2 bases short, with 10 bases between. The CDR3 is 15 amino acids. Germline loops: CDR1 KGHSH, CDR2 LQKENI. The CDR3 region is CASSPGLVAYNEQFF. CDR3 in DNA: TGTGCCAGCTCACCAGGTCTAGTCGCCTACAATGAGCAGTTCTTC.

V gene TRBV3-1 combines with J gene TRBJ2-5, with 9 bases fitting TRBD2. Germline trimming cut 4 bases from V and 2 bases from J; bases unmatched to any gene: 8. Germline V CDR1 and CDR2: LGHDT, YNNKEL (reference sequence). The CDR3 totals 16 residues. The CDR3 DNA reads TGTGCCAGCAGCCTCACGACTAGCGGCACACAAGAGACCCAGTACTTC. Translation: CASSLTTSGTQETQYF.

This clonotype was observed at least ten times. DNA of the CDR3: TGCGCCAGCAGCAGTGGAGGGACAGGCAGCGAGCAGTACTTC. Its protein product is CASSSGGTGSEQYF. The rearrangement joins TRBV5-1 to TRBJ2-7, with 8 bases lining up with TRBD1. With 4 bases clipped from V and 6 bases from J, the junction kept 9 bases outside the gene matches. This CDR3 contains 14 residues. CDR1 is SGHRS and CDR2 is YFSETQ in the germline V gene.